Following are 17 T cell receptor beta chains from one sample sequenced in a study of blood T cell repertoires in COVID-19. Produced via immunoSEQ multiplex PCR; TCRdb's table is partial and in-frame only. The sample holds roughly 38,000 clones; nearly 90% are singletons and the top ten take less than 30%. The source material was peripheral blood. The receptors derive from a man between 60 and 70 years old with active or convalescent COVID-19.

CDR3 DNA: TGTGCCAGCCAAGGGGCCGGGACACCAGCGGCGGATACGCAGTATTTT. This gives the protein CASQGAGTPAADTQYF. The chain combines TRBV6-6 with TRBJ2-3, with D possibly being TRBD1 (6 bases). The CDR3 extends over 16 amino acids. Germline values: CDR1 MNHNY, CDR2 SVGAGI (reference sequence). Deletions cut 8 bases from V and 6 bases from J, with 24 bases between.

This clone is a singleton in its sample. V is TRBV5-1 and J is TRBJ2-1; 8 nucleotides line up with TRBD2. The trim removed 0 bases at V and 4 bases at J, leaving 9 bases unmatched. Germline CDR1 reads SGHRS; CDR2 reads YFSETQ. The CDR3 consists of 17 residues. The CDR3 reads CASSLDLSGNLYNEQFF. CDR3 in DNA: TGCGCCAGCAGCTTGGACCTTAGCGGGAACCTTTACAATGAGCAGTTCTTC.

V is TRBV25-1 and J is TRBJ2-3; 9 bases align to TRBD2. V lost 8 bases, J lost 5 bases, and 8 bases stayed unmatched. Germline CDR1 reads MGHDK; CDR2 reads SYGVNS. The CDR3 is made up of 14 amino acids. The CDR3 loop reads CASGAGGARDTQYF. As DNA, the CDR3 is TGTGCCAGCGGGGCGGGGGGGGCGAGAGATACGCAGTATTTT.

In its sample, this clone was seen once. The rearrangement uses TRBV2 and TRBJ2-1; TRBD2 matches 9 bases. Germline assignment: CDR1 SNHLY and CDR2 FYNNEI. The CDR3 is made up of 15 amino acids. J gave up 10 bases and V 4 bases, and 11 bases lay outside the gene matches. CDR3 nucleotides: TGTGCCAGCAGTGTAGTCGGGTTGGCGGGAGGGGAGCAGTTCTTC. Its protein is CASSVVGLAGGEQFF.

The gene calls are TRBV5-6 and TRBJ2-7, with D unclear. Looked up from germline, CDR1 is SGHDT and CDR2 is YYEEEE. V was cut by 4 bases and J by 3 bases, with 17 bases left in between. This CDR3 has 15 residues. CDR3 residues: CASSHIDNPGYEQYF. The DNA for the CDR3 is TGTGCCAGCAGCCATATTGACAACCCAGGCTACGAGCAGTACTTC.

J is TRBJ1-2 and V is TRBV3-1 (or the pseudogene TRBV3-2); D is undetermined. From germline, CDR1 is LGHDT and CDR2 YNNKEL (reference sequence). V lost 1 base to trimming and J lost 1 base, with 7 bases between them. The CDR3 is 14 residues long. The CDR3: CASSQGGLNYGYTF. CDR3 bases: TGTGCCAGCAGCCAAGGTGGCCTTAACTATGGCTACACCTTC.

The V and J genes are TRBV5-1 and TRBJ2-3; TRBD1 matches at 10 bases. With V trimmed by 4 bases and J by 2 bases, 4 bases remained unmatched. Germline assignment: CDR1 SGHRS and CDR2 YFSETQ. The length of the CDR3 is 15 residues. The CDR3 DNA sequence: TGCGCCAGCAGCCAGGGACAGGGGAACACAGATACGCAGTATTTT. This encodes CASSQGQGNTDTQYF.

The chain has TRBV19 and TRBJ2-5, with 9 nucleotides matching TRBD1. V trimming: 4 bases; J trimming: 3 bases; junction bases outside the gene matches: 6. The germline CDR1 and CDR2 sequences are LNHDA and SQIVND (reference sequence). CDR3 length equals 15 residues. The CDR3 sequence: CASSTTGTGKETQYF. CDR3 DNA sequence: TGTGCCAGTAGTACAACCGGGACAGGGAAAGAGACCCAGTACTTC.

The chain links TRBV5-1 to TRBJ2-1; 10 bases are shared with TRBD2. From germline, CDR1 is SGHRS and CDR2 YFSETQ. The ends lost 0 bases at V and 6 bases at J; junction bases unmatched: 6. CDR3 length: 16 residues. The CDR3: CASSLAGTSGTNEQFF. CDR3 in DNA: TGCGCCAGCAGCTTGGCCGGCACTAGCGGGACCAATGAGCAGTTCTTC.

The rearrangement joins TRBV28 to TRBJ1-5; D gene unclear. Germline V gene lookup returns CDR1 MDHEN and CDR2 SYDVKM. The CDR3 extends over 13 amino acids. The V gene lost 4 bases and the J gene lost 5 bases, with 9 bases spanning the gap. The CDR3 DNA sequence: TGTGCCAGCAGTTCTTCTTTCTATCAGCCCCAGCATTTT. Residues: CASSSSFYQPQHF.

The J gene is TRBJ2-7, the V gene TRBV2, with D perhaps TRBD1 (6 bases). CDR1 and CDR2 (germline): SNHLY, FYNNEI. Trimming took 5 bases from V and 6 from J, leaving 17 bases between them. This CDR3 is 14 amino acids long. The CDR3 nucleotides are TGTGCCAGCAGTACAGACAGGTTTTTGGGCGAGCAGTACTTC. It specifies CASSTDRFLGEQYF.

This clone occurred once. The chain employs TRBV6-1 and TRBJ1-3; 8 bases are a match to TRBD1. CDR1 is MNHNS and CDR2 is SASEGT in the germline V gene. This CDR3 region has 15 residues. V lost 1 base, J lost 7 bases, and 6 bases stayed unmatched. The CDR3 DNA reads TGTGCCAGCAGTGAAGGTGGCAGGGGGCGGAACACCATATATTTT. This encodes CASSEGGRGRNTIYF.

The gene calls are TRBV3-1 (or the pseudogene TRBV3-2) and TRBJ2-7; a possible D gene is TRBD1 (5 bases). V gave up 0 bases and J gave up 6 bases, with 18 bases separating them. The germline CDR1 and CDR2 sequences are LGHDT and YNNKEL (reference sequence). This CDR3 contains 16 residues. CDR3 nucleotides: TGTGCCAGCAGCCAAGAGTTGGCCAGGGTCCCATCCGAGCAGTACTTC. Translating it yields CASSQELARVPSEQYF.

The rearrangement uses TRBV5-1 and TRBJ1-6, with a tentative D call TRBD1 (6 bases). This CDR3 contains 16 residues. Germline loops: CDR1 SGHRS, CDR2 YFSETQ. V was trimmed by 3 bases and J by 7 bases, leaving 17 bases between them. The CDR3 sequence is CASSSSPTGSNSPLHF. The CDR3 DNA reads TGCGCCAGCAGCTCGAGCCCGACAGGTTCCAATTCACCCCTCCACTTT.

The chain couples TRBV18 to TRBJ2-7; 12 nucleotides match TRBD2. J gave up 1 base and V 0 bases, and 4 bases lay outside the gene matches. Germline CDR1 KGHSH, CDR2 LQKENI. The CDR3 is made up of 17 amino acids. CDR3 residues: CASSPPLAGGRSYEQYF. The CDR3 nucleotides are TGTGCCAGCTCACCACCGCTAGCGGGAGGGCGGTCCTACGAGCAGTACTTC.

The chain links TRBV29-1 to TRBJ2-2, with D possibly TRBD1 on 6 matching bases. From germline, CDR1 is SQVTM and CDR2 ANQGSEA. Trimming removed 5 bases from V and 1 base from J, with 11 bases in between. The CDR3 runs 14 residues. CDR3 sequence reads: CSVRSGENTGELFF. The CDR3 DNA is TGCAGCGTTAGGTCAGGGGAGAACACCGGGGAGCTGTTTTTT.

The chain employs TRBV30 and TRBJ2-1, with TRBD2 matching over 8 bases. The V segment lost 2 bases and the J segment 8 bases; nucleotides outside the gene matches: 8. This CDR3 comprises 14 residues. Per the germline V gene, CDR1 is GTSNPN and CDR2 is SVGIG (reference sequence). CDR3 coding DNA: TGTGCCTGGAGTCGGCTAGCGGGTTATTATGAGCAGTTCTTC. Translated, it gives CAWSRLAGYYEQFF.